This entry is about one T cell receptor (beta chain). The antigen is not known. The sample belongs to a study of T cells expressing NK-cell markers. Study summary: Sorted CD3+CD56-NKG2C+, CD3+CD56+NKG2C- and CD3+CD56+NKG2C+ T cells were the source of the TCR beta repertoires. Study findings and constraints: As a fraction of CD8+ T cells, dominant NKG2C+ clonotypes reached about 1.0-8% in six donors.

TCRdb reworked the 5' RACE reads into one entry per CDR3 protein, no DNA. The sample data list 200,000 to 300,000 distinct CDR3 sequences. This CDR3 region has 15 residues. Germline CDR1 MNHNS, CDR2 SASEGT. Sequencing used blood T cells: a sorted CD56 or NKG2C T cell subset, CD4+ or CD8+ T cells, or bulk PBMC T cells (not recorded which). This sequence originates from a man aged 18 to 29 in good health. The chain couples TRBV6-1 to TRBJ2-5; the D call of TRBD2 rests on TCRdb alone, since no DNA is present to check it. The CDR3 loop is CASGEPAGLQETQYF.